This is a list of T cell receptor beta chains from one sample in a study of a mutant IDH1 vaccine in newly diagnosed glioma. These receptors have no known antigen. Sequencing was performed with immunoSEQ multiplex PCR; in TCRdb, only in-frame clones are kept and a portion is missing. The profile shows some 30,000 clones, about 89% of them singletons. The sample here was PBMCs, taken from a glioma patient whose treatment included an IDH1 peptide vaccine. The receptors come from a man younger than 35 with glioma. Each CDR3 is given with its conserved first and last residue. The D gene is left open where the match is weak. Clone size is given for some rows only: seen once, a few or many times, or a class if the clone is expanded.

clone size | J gene | V gene | D gene | CDR3 DNA | CDR3 protein
NA | TRBJ1-1 | TRBV29-1 | NA | TGCAGCGTTCTGGGGGGCATGGTTGGGAACACTGAAGCTTTCTTT | CSVLGGMVGNTEAFF
NA | TRBJ1-6 | TRBV11-2 | NA | TGTGCCAGCAGCTTAGATCTCTCCTATAATTCACCCCTCCACTTT | CASSLDLSYNSPLHF
NA | TRBJ1-1 | TRBV6-1 | NA | TGTGCCAGCAGTGGGGGGGGCAGGGTATCTGAAGCTTTCTTT | CASSGGGRVSEAFF
NA | TRBJ2-3 | TRBV25-1 | NA | TGTGCCAGCAGCCCATCAGATACGCAGTATTTT | CASSPSDTQYF
NA | TRBJ2-6 | TRBV27 | TRBD1 | TGTGCCAGCAGTCCCACCTGGGGACAGGCCCACTCTGGGGCCAACGTCCTGACTTTC | CASSPTWGQAHSGANVLTF
NA | TRBJ1-1 | TRBV18 | NA | TGTGCCAGCTCACCACCGCCAGACCCGAACACTGAAGCTTTCTTT | CASSPPPDPNTEAFF
NA | TRBJ2-7 | TRBV30 | NA | TGTGCCTGGAGTTGGGGGGCGGCTATTGAGCAGTACTTC | CAWSWGAAIEQYF
NA | TRBJ2-1 | TRBV2 | NA | TGTGCCAGCAGTGCCGGGAGTGGGTACAATGAGCAGTTCTTC | CASSAGSGYNEQFF
NA | TRBJ2-1 | TRBV18 | NA | TGTGCCAGCTCACCACCGGCAGGGGACAATGAGCAGTTCTTC | CASSPPAGDNEQFF
NA | TRBJ1-5 | TRBV6-5 | TRBD1 | TGTGCCAGCAGTTTCAGACAGGGGACGAATCAGCCCCAGCATTTT | CASSFRQGTNQPQHF
NA | TRBJ2-3 | TRBV20-1 | NA | TGCAGTGCCAAGGGTGTTTCGCAGTATTTT | CSAKGVSQYF
NA | TRBJ1-1 | TRBV21-1 | NA | TGTGCCAGCAGCCTCAAAGACATCCCGAACACTGAAGCTTTCTTT | CASSLKDIPNTEAFF
NA | TRBJ2-2 | TRBV6-4 | NA | TGTGCCAGCCGTGAGGCTTCCTTCACCGGGGAGCTGTTTTTT | CASREASFTGELFF
few | TRBJ2-7 | TRBV14 | TRBD2 | TGTGCCAGCAGCCAAGCCACTAGCGGGAGGACCCACGAGCAGTACTTC | CASSQATSGRTHEQYF
NA | TRBJ1-2 | TRBV5-6 | TRBD1 | TGTGCCAGCAGGAAACGGGCTAGGACAGGGGACTATGGCTACACCTTC | CASRKRARTGDYGYTF
NA | TRBJ1-1 | TRBV5-6 | NA | TGTGCCAGCAGCACGAGGGCCCGTGTGGCTGAAGCTTTCTTT | CASSTRARVAEAFF
NA | TRBJ2-1 | TRBV7-2 | NA | TGTGCCAGCAGCCTCAAGGAGAGCTCCTACAATGAGCAGTTCTTC | CASSLKESSYNEQFF
NA | TRBJ1-4 | TRBV7-9 | NA | TGTGCCAGCAGCTTAGGGGCCGCAACAACTAATGAAAAACTGTTTTTT | CASSLGAATTNEKLFF
NA | TRBJ1-6 | TRBV18 | TRBD1 | TGTGCCAGCTCACAGGTGACAGGGGGTGGCTCACCCCTCCACTTT | CASSQVTGGGSPLHF
NA | TRBJ2-7 | TRBV7-8 | NA | TGTGCCAGCAGCTCGATTATAGGGTATTCCTACGAGCAGTACTTC | CASSSIIGYSYEQYF
NA | TRBJ1-1 | TRBV19 | TRBD1 | TGTGCCAGTACCACCCGGGACAGCCGGAACACTGAAGCTTTCTTT | CASTTRDSRNTEAFF
NA | TRBJ2-7 | TRBV7-2 | NA | TGTGCCAGCAGCTTATTAGTCGGACGGTTGCCCTCCTACGAGCAGTACTTC | CASSLLVGRLPSYEQYF
NA | TRBJ1-1 | TRBV30 | NA | TGTGCCCGAAGAAACAGGGAGGTGGCTGAAGCTTTCTTT | CARRNREVAEAFF
NA | TRBJ2-2 | TRBV28 | NA | TGTGCCAGCAGTTTAAGGAACACCGGGGAGCTGTTTTTT | CASSLRNTGELFF
NA | TRBJ2-3 | TRBV30 | NA | TGTGCCTGGAGTGCAGGACTCTCCGTAGGGACAGATACGCAGTATTTT | CAWSAGLSVGTDTQYF
NA | TRBJ2-3 | TRBV2 | TRBD2 | TGTGCCAGCAGTGGACTAGCGGGAGCTTCTAGCACAGATACGCAGTATTTT | CASSGLAGASSTDTQYF
NA | TRBJ2-7 | TRBV7-2 | TRBD1 | TGTGCCAGCAGCTTAAGACAGGGGCAACCCTACGAGCAGTACTTC | CASSLRQGQPYEQYF
NA | TRBJ2-1 | TRBV5-4 | TRBD2 | TGTGCCAGCAGCTTGAATTACCGGACTAGCGGGAGTGAGCAGTTCTTC | CASSLNYRTSGSEQFF
NA | TRBJ1-1 | TRBV30 | NA | TGTGCCTCGGCATTGGGCACTGAAGCTTTCTTT | CASALGTEAFF
NA | TRBJ1-5 | TRBV10-3 | NA | TGTGCCATCAGTGACGCCGGCGGGGCTCAGCCCCAGCATTTT | CAISDAGGAQPQHF
NA | TRBJ2-7 | TRBV7-2 | NA | TGTGCCAGCAGTTACGGACTCCCCCAGGAGCAGTACTTC | CASSYGLPQEQYF
NA | TRBJ2-3 | TRBV30 | NA | TGTGCCTGGAGTTTTGGGGACTTCGGCACAGATACGCAGTATTTT | CAWSFGDFGTDTQYF
NA | TRBJ1-5 | TRBV4-2 | NA | TGTGCCAGCAGCCAAGAGGGCAGCTTGCAGCCCCAGCATTTT | CASSQEGSLQPQHF
NA | TRBJ1-1 | TRBV30 | NA | TGTGCCTGGAGGCCGAAGCAGGGCGGAACTGAAGCTTTCTTT | CAWRPKQGGTEAFF
NA | TRBJ1-2 | TRBV30 | TRBD1 | TGTGCCTGGAGTGCATTCAGGGGGCGTTCTTCTAACTATGGCTACACCTTC | CAWSAFRGRSSNYGYTF
NA | TRBJ1-2 | TRBV5-6 | NA | TGTGCCAGCAGCTTGGAGGGGGCTAACTATGGCTACACCTTC | CASSLEGANYGYTF
NA | TRBJ1-1 | TRBV14 | NA | TGTGCCAGCAGCCAAGATCGTTGGGGGTCCGCGAAAGCTTTCTTT | CASSQDRWGSAKAFF
NA | TRBJ2-3 | TRBV7-2 | TRBD2 | TGTGCCAGCAGCTTTATAGCGGGAGGGCTTGCCACAGATACGCAGTATTTT | CASSFIAGGLATDTQYF
NA | TRBJ1-1 | TRBV15 | NA | TGTGCCACCAGCAGAGAAGGGGGTACTGAAGCTTTCTTT | CATSREGGTEAFF
NA | TRBJ2-2 | TRBV9 | NA | TGTGCCAGCAGTCTCGGGGGCGCGGTGGGGGAGCTGTTTTTT | CASSLGGAVGELFF
NA | TRBJ2-3 | TRBV19 | TRBD2 | TGTGCCAGTAGTACCATAGCGGGAGGGCCGAATACGCAGTATTTT | CASSTIAGGPNTQYF
NA | TRBJ1-2 | TRBV5-1 | NA | TGCGCCAGCAGCTTGGTAGAAGGGCGCGGCTACACCTTC | CASSLVEGRGYTF
NA | TRBJ1-2 | TRBV7-2 | NA | TGTGCCAGCTGGGGTCGATTAGGCTACACCTTC | CASWGRLGYTF
NA | TRBJ2-7 | TRBV27 | NA | TGTGCCAGCAGTTTAGGCCTCCGCGGCTACGAGCAGTACTTC | CASSLGLRGYEQYF
NA | TRBJ1-2 | TRBV18 | NA | TGTGCCAGCTCACCAATGGGAGGGGACGAAGGCTACACCTTC | CASSPMGGDEGYTF
NA | TRBJ1-1 | TRBV28 | NA | TGTGCCAGCAGTTTTATAGGGACTGTGAACACTGAAGCTTTCTTT | CASSFIGTVNTEAFF
NA | TRBJ1-1 | TRBV18 | NA | TGTGCCAGCTCACGGGCCAATATGAACACTGAAGCTTTCTTT | CASSRANMNTEAFF
NA | TRBJ1-5 | TRBV4-2 | TRBD1 | TGTGCCAGCAGCCCCTTCTTGGACCGGGACAGGGGCAATCAGCCCCAGCATTTT | CASSPFLDRDRGNQPQHF
NA | TRBJ1-1 | TRBV5-1 | TRBD1 | TGCGCCAGCAGCGTCCGACAGGGTGAGAACACTGAAGCTTTCTTT | CASSVRQGENTEAFF
NA | TRBJ2-3 | TRBV5-1 | NA | TGCGCCAGCAGCTCCGGGGGAGATACGCAGTATTTT | CASSSGGDTQYF
NA | TRBJ1-2 | TRBV30 | NA | TGTGCCTGGAGTCCCGGGCTTGGGGGAGGCTACACCTTC | CAWSPGLGGGYTF
once | TRBJ1-1 | TRBV5-4 | TRBD1 | TGTGCCAGCAGCTTCCAGGGGGGCGTGACTGAAGCTTTCTTT | CASSFQGGVTEAFF